This T cell receptor beta chain was sequenced for a study of blood T cells in healthy people across ages. The CDR3 sequence is 14 residues long. The V gene's germline CDR1 is LNHDA and CDR2 SQIVND (reference sequence). V dropped 6 bases and J dropped 3 bases, with 9 bases sitting between them. A second PCR, run for about 7 to 11 cycles, used a sample-barcoded 5' primer plus a J-beta primer mix. TCRdb reprocessed the 5' RACE reads with MiXCR, giving one entry per CDR3 protein. This table has around 1.7 million distinct CDR3 sequences, 28% appearing once. This sequence was found in a woman in her 30s in good health. The sequencing input was blood. The rearrangement joins TRBV19 to TRBJ2-6; D perhaps matches TRBD2 (7 bases). CDR3 DNA sequence: TGTGCCAGTAGGGGGGGGCTTGGGGCCAACGTCCTGACTTTC. This gives the protein CASRGGLGANVLTF. Filled out from reference TRBV19 and TRBJ2-6, the complete variable domain reads DGGITQSPKYLFRKEGQNVTLSCEQNLNHDAMYWYRQDPGQGLRLIYYSQIVNDFQKGDIAEGYSVSREKKESFPLTVTSAQKNPTAFYLCASRGGLGANVLTFGAGSRLTVL.